This T cell receptor (beta chain) is drawn from a study of T cell responses to AZD1222 COVID-19 vaccine. Study-level findings and limits: Compared with day 0, the breadth and depth of the Spike-specific TCR repertoire rose significantly after two doses of AZD1222. The study found vaccine-associated CD4 TCRs spanning spike, dominant at 160-218 and 743-854. Donor demographics were predominantly white British with a female majority; clonal diversity may be underestimated. At baseline, seropositivity was found in only a handful of AZD1222 recipients.

Remarks on this clone: Antigen: not known.

Repertoires were generated with immunoSEQ multiplex PCR, while TCRdb's copy carries only in-frame clones and drops some. The table has about 100,000 clones, roughly 89% seen once. The clonotype originates from an adult in good health. The input for sequencing was peripheral blood, taken on day 0 of AZD1222 vaccination.

The CDR3, as DNA: TGTGCCAGCAGCCTACACCGAATACGGCCGCAAAAACTGTTTTTT. Protein sequence: CASSLHRIRPQKLFF. The chain employs TRBV7-8 and TRBJ1-4; no reliable D call. Trimming cost V 5 bases and J 9 bases, with 19 bases left between them. Germline CDR1 reads SGHVS; CDR2 reads FQNEAQ. CDR3 size: 15 residues.